This T cell receptor beta chain came from a study of blood T cell repertoires in COVID-19. For the study at large: T cells, B-cell-depleted T cells, or PBMCs supplied cDNA or gDNA.

Under the authors' procedure: Using reference gene primer amplification, nucleated cell counts were estimated. This table comes from immunoSEQ multiplex PCR, and its TCRdb copy is limited to in-frame clones, with some not included. Clonal size and the V and J genes are those of that table, whereas D and trimming came from the DNA. The sample has just under 350,000 clones; about nine tenths are singletons. V was clipped by 5 bases and J by 13 bases; unmatched bases: 12. The germline gives CDR1 SNHLY, CDR2 FYNNEI. This CDR3 is built from 15 residues. It was during active infection that Seattle patients were enrolled and then longitudinally followed.

Input material: peripheral blood. This clonotype was sampled from a woman aged 70-85 years with COVID-19, enrolled during active disease. This rearrangement joins TRBV2 to TRBJ2-1; 12 nucleotides line up with TRBD2. DNA for the CDR3: TGTGCCAGCAGTTGGACTAGCGGGGTTCAAAACGCTCAGTTCTTC. Its translation: CASSWTSGVQNAQFF.